This T cell receptor beta chain stems from a study of T cells in tumors after PD-1 blockade. Background on the study: During anti-PD-1 treatment, some patients continued daily vismodegib 150 mg. The study, taken as a whole, reports: Peripheral recruitment is suggested, as some novel exhausted tumor clones were in pre-treatment blood.

In the case of this clone: Its antigen is still unknown.

The protocol was immunoSEQ multiplex PCR, while the TCRdb copy is restricted to in-frame clones and leaves out a portion. The sample lists tens of thousands of clones, roughly two thirds occurring once. V was shortened by 4 bases and J by 3 bases, with 13 bases between the two germline ends. Germline CDR1 reads SGHTA; CDR2 reads FQGNSA. The CDR3 contains 14 residues. The sequence derives from a human donor with basal cell carcinoma. The starting material was PBMCs, obtained after anti-PD-1 treatment. This sequence joins TRBV7-2 and TRBJ2-7; D is unclear. The CDR3: CASSSVHGNYEQYF. The CDR3 DNA follows: TGTGCCAGCAGCTCGGTTCACGGCAACTACGAGCAGTACTTC.